A selection of T cell receptor beta chains follows, all from one sample in a study of blood T cell repertoires in COVID-19. Clones were read by immunoSEQ multiplex PCR, and TCRdb kept only the in-frame ones, dropping some. The sample contains some 45,000 clones, roughly 87% of which appear only once. Sequenced sample: peripheral blood. The receptors were gathered from a man aged 55 to 70 with active COVID-19. Each CDR3 is given with its conserved first and last residue. D genes are given only for firm matches. Expanded clones are given a class, and other clones once, few, many or no size at all.

CDR3nt	CDR3aa	len	d_gene	v_gene	j_gene	abundance
TGTGCCAGCAGCAGGACTAGCGGGAGTACAGATACGCAGTATTTT	CASSRTSGSTDTQYF	15	TRBD2	TRBV7-3	TRBJ2-3	.
TGTGCCAGCAGCATGACAGGGTATGAGCAGTTCTTC	CASSMTGYEQFF	12	TRBD1	TRBV7-2	TRBJ2-1	.
TGTGCCAGCAGCTACGGGACAGACGGAAACACCATATATTTT	CASSYGTDGNTIYF	14	TRBD1	TRBV7-9	TRBJ1-3	.
TGTGCCAGCAGCCCCGGTGGGGGGGGGTCTGGCTACACCTTC	CASSPGGGGSGYTF	14	.	TRBV4-2	TRBJ1-2	.
TGTGCCACCAGTGATGGAGACTACGAGCAGTACTTC	CATSDGDYEQYF	12	.	TRBV24-1	TRBJ2-7	.
TGTGCCAGCCGACGCCCAGACAGGGGAGATGGCTACACCTTC	CASRRPDRGDGYTF	14	TRBD1	TRBV7-2	TRBJ1-2	.
TGTGCCAGCAGTGAACCCCACTCGGGGAAGCCCTTCTATGGCTACACCTTC	CASSEPHSGKPFYGYTF	17	.	TRBV25-1	TRBJ1-2	.
TGTGCCAGCATAGGGGTTTTAGACCAGCCCCAGCATTTT	CASIGVLDQPQHF	13	.	TRBV6-5	TRBJ1-5	few
TGCGCCAGCAGCTCCGCTATGGCGGGCTATGGCTACACCTTC	CASSSAMAGYGYTF	14	.	TRBV5-1	TRBJ1-2	.
TGTGCCAGCAGCTTGGTGACGGCGGGTGAAGCTTTCTTT	CASSLVTAGEAFF	13	.	TRBV5-6	TRBJ1-1	.
TGTGCTAGTGGTTTGCCAACAGGGGGCACTGAAGCTTTCTTT	CASGLPTGGTEAFF	14	TRBD1	TRBV12-5	TRBJ1-1	.
TGCGCCAGCAGCTTGGAGGAGGGGTGGAACACTGAAGCTTTCTTT	CASSLEEGWNTEAFF	15	.	TRBV5-1	TRBJ1-1	.
TGTGCCAGCAGCGTAGTTGAGGGAAACACCATATATTTT	CASSVVEGNTIYF	13	.	TRBV9	TRBJ1-3	.
TGTGCCAGCAGCGTAGAAAGGAGTGCTTCACCCCTCCACTTT	CASSVERSASPLHF	14	.	TRBV9	TRBJ1-6	.
TGTGCCAGCAGCTCTGGCGGGGTTGGCTATGGCTACACCTTC	CASSSGGVGYGYTF	14	.	TRBV7-9	TRBJ1-2	.
TGTGCCTGGAGGGGGGGTAGCGGGGCCCCCACAGATACGCAGTATTTT	CAWRGGSGAPTDTQYF	16	TRBD2	TRBV30	TRBJ2-3	.
TGTGCCAGCAGCCTAACGCGACAGGGAAATCAGCCCCAGCATTTT	CASSLTRQGNQPQHF	15	TRBD1	TRBV6-5	TRBJ1-5	few
TGTGCCAGTACCCGGGACAGGGGAAATAGCAATCAGCCCCAGCATTTT	CASTRDRGNSNQPQHF	16	TRBD1	TRBV19	TRBJ1-5	.